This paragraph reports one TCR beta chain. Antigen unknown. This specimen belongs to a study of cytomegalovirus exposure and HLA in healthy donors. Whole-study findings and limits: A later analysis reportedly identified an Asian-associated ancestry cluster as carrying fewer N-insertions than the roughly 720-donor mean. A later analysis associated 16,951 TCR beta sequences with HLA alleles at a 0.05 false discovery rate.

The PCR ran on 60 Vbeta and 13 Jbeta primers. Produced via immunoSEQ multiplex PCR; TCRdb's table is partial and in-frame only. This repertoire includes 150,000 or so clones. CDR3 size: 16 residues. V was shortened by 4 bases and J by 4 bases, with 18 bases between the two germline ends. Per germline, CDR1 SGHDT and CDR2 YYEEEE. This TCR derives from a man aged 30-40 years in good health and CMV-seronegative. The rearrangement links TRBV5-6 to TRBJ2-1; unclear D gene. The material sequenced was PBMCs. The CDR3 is CASSPARSGSYNEQFF. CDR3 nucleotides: TGTGCCAGCAGCCCCGCCAGGTCTGGCAGTTACAATGAGCAGTTCTTC.